Following are 2 T cell receptor beta chains from one sample sequenced in a study of Ad26.COV2.S vaccination and SARS-CoV-2 variants. The protocol was immunoSEQ multiplex PCR, while the TCRdb copy is restricted to in-frame clones and leaves out a portion. The table shows over 110,000 clones, with 80% to 90% occurring only once. The sequencing used peripheral blood, collected after recovery from COVID-19. The receptors originated from a human donor who had recovered from COVID-19.

The chain combines TRBV6-5 with TRBJ1-6; the D gene is possibly TRBD1 (5 bases). This CDR3 is 15 amino acids long. The V and J ends lost 0 bases and 10 bases respectively, with 13 bases between them. The V gene's germline CDR1 is MNHEY and CDR2 SVGAGI. The CDR3 coding sequence is TGTGCCAGCAGTTACTCGTCGGGGACTGGATCACCCCTCCACTTT. Encoded protein: CASSYSSGTGSPLHF.

This chain joins TRBV2 and TRBJ2-3; the match to TRBD2 covers 13 bases. The CDR3 extends over 15 amino acids. Germline CDR1 reads SNHLY; CDR2 reads FYNNEI. The junction had 9 bases not matched to a gene; V was cut back by 7 bases and J by 8 bases. CDR3 protein: CASTGLAGAPGTQYF. The CDR3, as DNA: TGTGCCAGCACCGGACTAGCGGGGGCTCCGGGTACGCAGTATTTT.